This is a list of T cell receptor beta chains from one sample in a study of blood T cells in healthy people across ages. TCRdb reanalysed the 5' RACE reads using MiXCR and keeps one entry per CDR3 protein. Seen here are 850,000 to 1,000,000 distinct CDR3 sequences, 48% observed once, and the top ten hold 10% to 15%. Sample: blood. The receptors stem from a man aged 25 to 45 in good health. Each CDR3 is given with its conserved first and last residue. The D gene is left open where the match is weak. A row's size may be missing; if present it is once, few, many or a size class.

v_gene	j_gene	d_gene	abundance	CDR3aa	CDR3nt
TRBV4-2	TRBJ1-5	TRBD1	-	CASSQEDRDQPQHF	TGTGCCAGCAGCCAAGAAGACAGGGATCAGCCCCAGCATTTT
TRBV20-1	TRBJ2-4	-	few	CSAREGVKNIQYF	TGCAGTGCTAGAGAGGGGGTCAAAAACATTCAGTACTTC
TRBV5-1	TRBJ2-7	-	many	CASILGGGVYEQYF	TGCGCCAGCATCCTGGGCGGCGGGGTCTACGAGCAGTACTTC
TRBV27	TRBJ2-3	-	few	CAISGSRTDTQYF	TGTGCCATCTCAGGGTCTAGAACAGATACGCAGTATTTT
TRBV10-3	TRBJ1-1	TRBD1	-	CAISPTQGLKTEAFF	TGTGCCATCAGCCCTACACAGGGGCTTAAGACTGAAGCTTTCTTT
TRBV10-3	TRBJ2-4	-	-	CASYDGGAKNIQYF	TGTGCCTCCTATGACGGGGGCGCCAAAAACATTCAGTACTTC
TRBV6-4	TRBJ1-1	-	-	CASSHKSANTEAFF	TGTGCCAGCAGCCACAAGTCCGCGAACACTGAAGCTTTCTTT
TRBV25-1	TRBJ1-2	TRBD1	few	CASSDQGARGYTF	TGTGCCAGCAGCGACCAGGGGGCTAGGGGCTACACCTTC
TRBV2	TRBJ1-5	-	few	CASSPEHREPQHF	TGTGCCAGCAGTCCGGAACATCGGGAGCCCCAGCATTTT
TRBV29-1	TRBJ1-4	-	few	CSVRTTTEVEKLFF	TGCAGCGTTCGCACAACGACGGAAGTAGAAAAACTGTTTTTT
TRBV6-2/TRBV6-3	TRBJ2-3	TRBD2	-	CASTGTSPNTQYF	TGTGCCAGCACCGGGACTAGTCCTAATACGCAGTATTTT
TRBV9	TRBJ2-5	-	-	CASSVLGDETQYF	TGTGCCAGCAGCGTCTTGGGGGACGAGACCCAGTACTTC
TRBV7-2	TRBJ2-4	-	-	CASSSLGDIQYF	TGTGCCAGCAGCTCCTTAGGAGACATTCAGTACTTC
TRBV27	TRBJ1-2	-	-	CASSLRAGRNYGYTF	TGTGCCAGCAGTTTAAGGGCGGGCAGAAACTATGGCTACACCTTC
TRBV12-3/TRBV12-4	TRBJ1-5	TRBD1	-	CASRPRGQGNQPQHF	TGTGCCAGCAGGCCAAGGGGACAGGGGAATCAGCCCCAGCATTTT
TRBV27	TRBJ2-3	-	-	CASFTARNTQYF	TGTGCCAGCTTTACGGCAAGAAATACGCAGTATTTT
TRBV5-6	TRBJ2-7	-	-	CASSLAEAGISYEQYF	TGTGCCAGCAGCTTGGCCGAGGCAGGAATCTCCTACGAGCAGTACTTC
TRBV12-3/TRBV12-4	TRBJ1-4	-	many	CASSFAGAANEKLFF	TGTGCCAGCAGTTTTGCAGGGGCGGCTAATGAAAAACTGTTTTTT
TRBV6-5	TRBJ1-1	-	-	CASSYGRGGSTEAFF	TGTGCCAGCAGTTACGGACGGGGCGGGAGCACTGAAGCTTTCTTT
TRBV9	TRBJ1-5	-	-	CASSGGLWDQPQHF	TGTGCCAGCAGCGGGGGACTCTGGGATCAGCCCCAGCATTTT
TRBV12-3/TRBV12-4	TRBJ2-1	TRBD2	-	CASSSRLAGYLKLEQFF	TGTGCCAGCAGTTCTCGACTAGCGGGGTACCTAAAGTTGGAGCAGTTCTTC
TRBV12-3/TRBV12-4	TRBJ1-4	TRBD1	many	CASSPTGTNEKLFF	TGTGCCAGCTCCCCGACAGGGACGAATGAAAAACTGTTTTTT
TRBV28	TRBJ1-3	-	-	CASSSAPGYSGNTIYF	TGTGCCAGCAGTTCGGCCCCAGGGTACTCTGGAAACACCATATATTTT
TRBV5-1	TRBJ2-1	TRBD2	-	CASSLMRGANEQFF	TGCGCCAGCAGCTTGATGCGGGGGGCTAATGAGCAGTTCTTC
TRBV19	TRBJ1-2	-	-	CASTRRGHYGYTF	TGTGCCAGTACGAGGCGGGGGCACTATGGCTACACCTTC
TRBV20-1	TRBJ2-3	TRBD2	many	CSATSKGFTDTQYF	TGCAGTGCGACTAGCAAGGGGTTCACAGATACGCAGTATTTT
TRBV2	TRBJ2-6	TRBD2	-	CASSLAGGPLGANVLTF	TGTGCCAGCAGCTTAGCGGGGGGGCCTCTTGGGGCCAACGTCCTGACTTTC
TRBV12-3/TRBV12-4	TRBJ2-7	-	once	CASTPGQGSLEQYF	TGTGCCAGCACCCCAGGCCAGGGTAGCCTCGAGCAGTACTTC
TRBV5-1	TRBJ2-3	TRBD2	many	CASSSGLRGAITDTQYF	TGCGCCAGCAGCTCGGGATTGCGGGGGGCTATCACAGATACGCAGTATTTT
TRBV6-5	TRBJ2-5	TRBD2	-	CASSYSRTSGQETQYF	TGTGCCAGCAGTTACTCCCGGACTAGCGGGCAAGAGACCCAGTACTTC
TRBV5-1	TRBJ2-7	TRBD2	few	CASSLGSGGRYEQYF	TGCGCCAGCAGCTTGGGTAGCGGGGGACGTTACGAGCAGTACTTC
TRBV3-1	TRBJ2-3	TRBD2	few	CASSQVSGGASDTQYF	TGTGCCAGCAGCCAAGTTAGCGGGGGGGCATCAGATACGCAGTATTTT
TRBV12-3/TRBV12-4	TRBJ2-7	-	-	CAGVHPAYEQYF	TGTGCCGGAGTGCACCCGGCCTACGAGCAGTACTTC
TRBV5-4	TRBJ1-2	TRBD1	few	CASNRDRELNGYTF	TGTGCCAGCAATCGGGACAGGGAATTGAATGGCTACACCTTC
TRBV7-2	TRBJ2-5	-	-	CASSLTADQETQYF	TGTGCCAGCAGCTTAACGGCGGACCAAGAGACCCAGTACTTC
TRBV28	TRBJ1-4	-	-	CASSPGPPRREKLFF	TGTGCCAGCAGCCCGGGACCTCCGCGGCGAGAAAAACTGTTTTTT
TRBV29-1	TRBJ1-1	-	few	CSVIGNPANTEAFF	TGCAGCGTTATCGGTAATCCGGCAAACACTGAAGCTTTCTTT
TRBV29-1	TRBJ2-1	-	-	CSVSFGLQGDFYNEQFF	TGCAGCGTCTCGTTCGGGCTACAGGGAGATTTCTACAATGAGCAGTTCTTC
TRBV20-1	TRBJ2-6	-	-	CSARDVSWANVLTF	TGCAGTGCTAGAGATGTGAGTTGGGCCAACGTCCTGACTTTC
TRBV12-3/TRBV12-4	TRBJ2-7	-	-	CASSTLLPGLSYEQYF	TGTGCCAGCAGTACTCTCCTCCCGGGGCTATCCTACGAGCAGTACTTC
TRBV6-2/TRBV6-3	TRBJ2-1	-	once	CAISDSSSSYNEQFF	TGTGCCATCAGTGATTCCAGTAGCTCCTACAATGAGCAGTTCTTC
TRBV20-1	TRBJ2-5	-	-	CSGRVQETQYF	TGCAGTGGACGAGTTCAAGAGACCCAGTACTTC
TRBV2	TRBJ2-1	-	-	CASSEGQDLGGEEQFF	TGTGCCAGCAGTGAAGGGCAGGATCTGGGCGGTGAGGAGCAGTTCTTC
TRBV4-2	TRBJ2-1	-	many	CASSQAKGNEQFF	TGTGCCAGCAGCCAAGCAAAAGGAAATGAGCAGTTCTTC
TRBV18	TRBJ2-7	-	few	CASSPLAGTYEQYF	TGTGCCAGCTCACCACTTGCAGGGACCTACGAGCAGTACTTC
TRBV18	TRBJ1-2	-	-	CASSPRDKNYGYTF	TGTGCCAGCTCACCACGAGACAAGAACTATGGCTACACCTTC
TRBV6-1	TRBJ2-7	TRBD1	once	CATGQGVYEQYF	TGTGCCACGGGACAGGGGGTCTACGAGCAGTACTTC
TRBV10-3	TRBJ2-5	-	-	CVITSGLQETQYF	TGTGTCATCACTTCAGGGCTCCAAGAGACCCAGTACTTC
TRBV6-2/TRBV6-3	TRBJ2-1	-	-	CASSYDGYNGQFF	TGTGCCAGCAGTTACGACGGATACAATGGGCAGTTCTTC
TRBV4-2	TRBJ2-3	-	-	CASSLTRGPDTQYF	TGTGCCAGCAGCTTGACTAGGGGGCCAGATACGCAGTATTTT
TRBV4-1	TRBJ2-5	-	few	CASSQGRGKIGETQYF	TGCGCCAGCAGCCAGGGCCGAGGGAAGATCGGAGAGACCCAGTACTTC
TRBV6-4	TRBJ2-3	TRBD1	-	CASGTGESTDTQYF	TGTGCCAGCGGGACAGGGGAATCTACAGATACGCAGTATTTT
TRBV7-2	TRBJ2-7	-	-	CASSPRTVASSYKQYF	TGTGCCAGCAGCCCACGGACAGTTGCAAGCTCCTACAAGCAGTACTTC
TRBV4-1	TRBJ1-5	TRBD1	-	CASSQTGVGQPQHF	TGCGCCAGCAGCCAAACAGGGGTGGGTCAGCCCCAGCATTTT
TRBV21-1	TRBJ1-2	-	once	CANSSGDRGDYGYTF	TGTGCCAACTCCTCCGGGGACAGGGGTGACTATGGCTACACCTTC
TRBV4-1	TRBJ2-2	-	once	CASSQDPRGNTGELFF	TGCGCCAGCAGCCAAGATCCCAGGGGGAACACCGGGGAGCTGTTTTTT
TRBV20-1	TRBJ2-7	-	few	CSAREQGNTGYEQYF	TGCAGTGCTAGAGAACAGGGTAATACCGGCTACGAGCAGTACTTC